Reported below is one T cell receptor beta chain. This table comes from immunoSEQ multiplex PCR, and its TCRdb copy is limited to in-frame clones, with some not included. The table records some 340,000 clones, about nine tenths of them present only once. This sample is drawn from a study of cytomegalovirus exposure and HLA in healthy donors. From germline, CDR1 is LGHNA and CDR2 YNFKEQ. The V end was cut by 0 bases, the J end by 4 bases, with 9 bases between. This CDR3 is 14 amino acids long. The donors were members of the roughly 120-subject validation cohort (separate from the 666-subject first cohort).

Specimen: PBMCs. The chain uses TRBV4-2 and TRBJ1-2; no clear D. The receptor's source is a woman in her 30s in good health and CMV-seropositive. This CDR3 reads CASSQEGSTYGYTF. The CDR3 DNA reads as TGTGCCAGCAGCCAAGAGGGCAGCACCTATGGCTACACCTTC.